The text below deals with one T cell receptor (beta chain). The entry originates in a study of blood T cell repertoires in COVID-19. Study details: COVID-19 samples collected from the United States, Italy and Spain covered acute and convalescent phases. Sources were T cells, B-cell-depleted T cells, or PBMCs; the material itself was cDNA or gDNA.

Authors' processing steps: The authors estimated nucleated cell counts from reference gene primer amplification. Sequencing used immunoSEQ multiplex PCR; TCRdb keeps in-frame clones, though not all of them. V and J calls and clone size follow that table, whereas D and trimming were derived from the DNA. Of around 200,000 clones listed, roughly nine tenths were seen once; the top ten hold 7% to 7.5%. CDR3 length equals 16 residues. The junction had 9 bases not matched to a gene; V was cut back by 3 bases and J by 9 bases. The germline CDR1 and CDR2 sequences are SGHNT and YYREEE (reference sequence). The sample comprised peripheral blood. The source of this sequence is an elderly woman in a cohort sampled during active or convalescent COVID-19. V gene TRBV5-4 combines with J gene TRBJ2-3; the match to TRBD2 covers 14 bases. The CDR3 spells CASSSRTSGGLGTQYF. The CDR3 DNA reads TGTGCCAGCAGCTCTCGGACTAGCGGGGGGTTGGGGACGCAGTATTTT. The entire variable domain, with the rest obtained from reference TRBV5-4 and TRBJ2-3, is as follows: ETGVTQSPTHLIKTRGQQVTLRCSSQSGHNTVSWYQQALGQGPQFIFQYYREEENGRGNFPPRFSGLQFPNYSSELNVNALELDDSALYLCASSSRTSGGLGTQYFGPGTRLTVL.